This TCR beta chain was documented in a study of cytomegalovirus exposure and HLA in healthy donors listed by TCRdb under 2017. With respect to the entire study: In an earlier analysis of roughly 500 of the donors, about 270 Gb of sequence data and 100 million or so unique TCR beta sequences from 180 million or so T cells were reported. Every repertoire in the discovery cohort had been generated on one and the same sequencing platform. Among the roughly 400 genotyped donors, more than 70% belonged to the genetic ancestry cluster associated with self-reported Caucasian donors. A later genetic analysis used genome-wide SNP genotypes for about 60% of the roughly 700 donors, treating that subset as a discovery cohort. Across 300 to 500 genotyped donors of the cohort, an average of approximately 240,000 unique TCR beta nucleotide sequences per donor were sequenced, and 15% to 20% of those sequences were non-productive. An earlier analysis of some 500 of the donors used high-throughput TCR beta sequencing to judge whether each TCR beta V gene segment behaved as functional or pseudogenic. Around 320 gigabases of sequencing data and approximately 85 million unique TCR sequences were included in an early release covering roughly 700 HLA-typed donors. Along with the approximately 650-subject first cohort, a separate validation cohort of 120 different subjects was used. To predict cytomegalovirus infection status, the study combined high-throughput TCR immunosequencing, statistical association of individual TCRs with disease status, and machine learning. Rather than drawing on any new phenotypic data, the later analysis identified candidate immune exposures from TCR beta sequences and the way those sequences occurred across donors. The aim of the study was to test whether cataloging public T cell receptors could identify signatures of past pathogen exposure. To study patterns of TCR occurrence, a later analysis re-analyzed previously published TCR beta repertoires from around 660 donors and added high-resolution HLA genotyping. Because of strong linkage in the cohort, four to six DR-DQ haplotypes were treated as single units for association and clustering. The study used immunosequencing to profile the T cell repertoires of 666 subjects and linked those repertoires to cytomegalovirus serostatus. Alongside the repertoire data, information on donor age, sex, ethnicity and CMV serostatus was compiled. HLA typing covered class I and class II loci at four-digit resolution. The number of donors typed differed by locus, with roughly 629-640 for A, B, C, DRB1 and DQB1, 522 for DQA1, some 570 for DPA1, and about 450 for DPB1. General findings and caveats noted by the study authors: Across donors, most TCR sequences were observed very rarely, whereas some public TCRs were present in many individuals. In a later genetic analysis, a missense DCLRE1C variant was associated with V-gene and J-gene trimming of TCR beta chains, and the association was replicated in an independent cohort. Because the 87-base-pair reads could not distinguish some IMGT-functional V segments, including TRBV6-2 and TRBV6-3, those segments were excluded. A few of the identified cytomegalovirus-associated TCR beta chains were confirmed in vitro to be specific for cytomegalovirus antigens. A further reported finding was that TCR beta sequences accurately predicted the HLA-A and HLA-B alleles for most subjects in the first cohort. The classifier was reported to diagnose cytomegalovirus status with high specificity and sensitivity in both the original and validation cohorts. Compared with the approximately 700-donor mean, donors in an Asian-associated ancestry cluster had fewer N-insertions in productive TCRs, according to a later genetic analysis. The sequencing pipeline was judged likely to have produced a cluster of highly shared sequence variants as a technical artifact. Roughly uniform sequencing depth across donors was assumed in presence/absence analyses, although this assumption may not hold. Linkage disequilibrium might explain the correlated functional status among segregating V segments, but an unknown experimental factor could not be ruled out. In this cohort, only TCR beta chains were sequenced, and detectable features were limited by the absence of alpha or paired-chain data. Most CMV-associated TCR beta chains appeared to be HLA-restricted in a later analysis, and the HLA associations seemed to be driven largely by CMV exposure. For the cohort, immune exposure information was limited to CMV serostatus. Because counts were too low, approximately 18 rarely observed V segments, including chromosome 9 orphons, were excluded from the earlier analysis of a few hundred of the donors. In a later analysis, several top co-occurrence clusters were reported to appear linked to parvovirus B19, influenza, CMV and Epstein-Barr virus. An earlier analysis of approximately 590 of the donors showed that most TCR beta V segments appeared in productive rearrangements either about 87% or about 30% of the time, which broadly matched IMGT annotations. In a later analysis, the rate of TCR association differed among HLA loci, with DRB1 alleles having the most associated TCRs and HLA-C alleles having the fewest. In a later analysis, 16,951 TCR beta sequences were associated with specific HLA alleles at a false discovery rate of 0.05. It was suggested by the authors that the approach could potentially be generalized to other disease states and immunological phenotypes. Compared with equally common non-associated chains, HLA-associated TCR beta chains in a later analysis were more clonally expanded and had lower generation probabilities. Because some donors lacked HLA typing at each locus, the association tests relied only on the typed subset. When HLA alleles, especially DR and DQ, strongly co-occurred, TCR associations were difficult to assign to individual alleles. The study gave a list of 150 to 200 TCR beta chains associated with cytomegalovirus.

The cohort comprised some 680 healthy bone marrow donors. Cohort members were all nominally healthy when sampled, although unrecorded immune exposures were likely present. The donor was CMV seronegative and belonged to the group of 352 seronegative cohort members. Every donor gave a peripheral blood sample, and the peripheral blood mononuclear cells from that sample were used for TCR beta sequencing. Genomic DNA extraction from the blood cell samples was performed with the Qiagen DNeasy Blood Extraction Kit. CDR1 SGHAT and CDR2 FQDESV are derived from the germline V gene (reference sequence). Measured from the cysteine to the phenylalanine, the CDR3 is 17 residues long. This entry keeps only the CDR3 DNA: 51 bases, framed from base 1. Unmatched junction bases come to 10, with V trimmed by 5 bases and J by 7 bases. This clone has just a few counts. Its specific antigen is unknown. The sample holds no much larger clone one base away, and base qualities are not on file.

Libraries came from the immunoSEQ multiplex PCR assay. The multiplex PCR relied on a mix of 60 forward primers for TCR Vbeta segments and 13 reverse primers for TCR Jbeta segments. A multiplex PCR assay on genomic DNA amplified the CDR3 region of rearranged TCR beta genes. The Illumina HiSeq System was used to sequence the amplified TCR beta libraries as 87-base-pair reads. As for the original processing: A later analysis counted about 76 million unique TCR beta chains across the 500 to 850 repertoires, and some 11 million of these chains were shared by at least two donors. Raw reads were error-corrected and collapsed into unique sequences with a nearest-neighbor algorithm that merged closely related sequences to remove PCR and sequencing errors. CDR3 sequences were aligned to IMGT reference sequences to assign V, D and J gene segments. For a sequence to be retained, a match of at least six nucleotides to both a V gene segment and a J gene segment was required. Rearrangements were called productive when the CDR3 lacked stop codons and stayed in frame with V and J; all others were non-productive. CDR3 was defined according to IMGT convention as the region running from the second conserved V-encoded cysteine to the conserved J-encoded phenylalanine. The earlier analysis of 500 to 650 of the donors excluded any sequence lacking an unambiguous match to a single V gene segment. In an earlier analysis of approximately 590 of the donors, V segments were called functional above 56.7% productive rearrangements and were called segregating when the between-donor standard deviation exceeded 5%. A statistical classification framework was developed to diagnose cytomegalovirus status using the catalog of TCR beta chain sequences. V and J gene assignment, in a later analysis, came from comparing TCR nucleotide sequences with IMGT/GENE-DB human TR gene sequences. The TCRdist pipeline was used in a later analysis to assign CDR3 sequences and most-parsimonious VDJ recombination scenarios. In a later analysis, each TCR beta chain was defined by its CDR3 amino acid sequence together with its V-gene family, and reads without a unique V-gene family were excluded. A later analysis removed roughly 590 highly shared, low-generation-probability nucleotide sequences to deal with suspected cross-contamination and a sequencing artifact. In a later analysis, a clonal expansion index for each public chain was calculated from normalized within-repertoire ranks of inferred template counts. A later analysis computed generation probabilities with a VDJ recombination model fitted to out-of-frame rearrangements, and checked the results against IGoR. Hypergeometric tests were used in a later analysis to score TCR-TCR, TCR-HLA and TCR-CMV co-occurrence, with a repertoire-size bias correction applied to the TCR pairs. To estimate false discovery rates, a later analysis permuted the HLA or CMV assignments 20 times. In a later analysis, co-occurring TCRs were grouped using DBSCAN, and TCRdist sequence similarity was added for clustering within HLA-allele-positive subsets. Co-occurrence clustering excluded repertoires with fewer than 30,000 or more than 120,000 public chains, plus five with anomalous nucleotide sharing. The source is immuneACCESS, and TCRdb retained only in-frame sequences with V and J called. Part of the clones is not carried over; for the studies checked, unresolved V genes explain less than half of this, and the remainder is unexplained. The V and J calls and clone size are taken from that table; D and trimming were inferred from the DNA. The sample data list roughly 73,000 clones, and 75% of these were observed just once. The biggest ten clones account for 9.5% to 15% of the sample.

Recombination connected TRBV11-1 to TRBJ2-5; 16 bases in the junction line up with TRBD2. The sample taken for sequencing was PBMCs. This TCR derives from a man in his 70s in good health and CMV-seronegative. The DNA reads as follows: TGTGCCAGCAGCCAACAGGGACTAGCGGGGGGGACGGGGACCCAGTACTTC. Its protein reads: CASSQQGLAGGTGTQYF.